A single sample gave rise to the 10 T cell receptor beta chains below, sequenced in a study of identical twins. TCRdb processed the 5' RACE reads anew with MiXCR; each CDR3 protein has one entry. In the table there are around 370,000 distinct CDR3 sequences, approximately 9.1% of which are singletons. The sequencing sample was made of naive T cells sorted from blood. The receptors were gathered from a woman in her fifties or sixties in good health.

This clonotype was counted between two and nine times. The chain recombines TRBV5-6 with TRBJ2-1, with 8 bases aligning to TRBD2. V shed 0 bases and J 9 bases; nucleotides not matched to a gene: 5. The CDR3 has 14 amino acids. Germline V gene lookup returns CDR1 SGHDT and CDR2 YYEEEE. CDR3 coding DNA: TGTGCCAGCAGCTTGGAACTCCGGGAGGGTGAGCAGTTCTTC. Translating gives CASSLELREGEQFF.

This clonotype was detected only a few times. This chain connects TRBV11-3 to TRBJ2-3; D unclear. This CDR3 contains 13 residues. Germline CDR1 reads SGHNT; CDR2 reads YENEEA. V gave up 5 bases and J gave up 7 bases, with 13 bases separating them. CDR3 amino acids: CASSLSMENTQYF. The DNA of the CDR3 is TGTGCCAGCAGCCTTAGTATGGAAAATACGCAGTATTTT. The full variable domain, rest sourced from reference TRBV11-3 and TRBJ2-3, is EAGVVQSPRYKIIEKKQPVAFWCNPISGHNTLYWYLQNLGQGPELLIRYENEEAVDDSQLPKDRFSAERLKGVDSTLKIQPAELGDSAVYLCASSLSMENTQYFGPGTRLTVL.

This clonotype was detected a few times. The chain employs TRBV15 and TRBJ1-2; no firm D call. This CDR3 has 14 residues. The V gene lost 0 bases and the J gene lost 8 bases, with 13 bases spanning the gap. Germline CDR1 reads LNHNV; CDR2 reads YYDKDF (reference sequence). The CDR3 sequence: CATSRDRAGVGYTF. The DNA for the CDR3 is TGTGCCACCAGCAGAGATCGGGCGGGAGTCGGCTACACCTTC.

The table lists this clonotype with a few counts. The rearrangement uses TRBV11-2 and TRBJ1-6; 8 bases align to TRBD1. J was trimmed by 7 bases and V by 5 bases; bases with no gene match: 4. Germline V gene data show CDR1 as SGHAT and CDR2 as FQNNGV. The CDR3 is 14 amino acids. In DNA, the CDR3 is TGTGCCAGCAGCCCCCGACAGGGGAATTCACCCCTCCACTTT. This sequence encodes CASSPRQGNSPLHF.

CDR3 sequence (DNA): TGTGCCAGCAGCCAAGAATTTTACACTGAAGCTTTCTTT. Translation: CASSQEFYTEAFF. The V gene is TRBV3-1, the J gene TRBJ1-1; D is undetermined. V was clipped by 0 bases and J by 3 bases, with 5 bases between them. The CDR3 consists of 13 residues. Germline CDR1 LGHDT, CDR2 YNNKEL (reference sequence).

The rearrangement links TRBV5-6 to TRBJ2-7; D not certain. Germline CDR1 is SGHDT and CDR2 is YYEEEE. Trimming took off 2 bases at V and 3 bases at J, with 15 bases between the two ends. This CDR3 comprises 15 residues. The CDR3 loop reads CASSFTPEDVYEQYF. The CDR3 DNA reads as TGTGCCAGCAGCTTTACACCTGAGGATGTCTACGAGCAGTACTTC.

The sample holds a few counts of this clonotype. The chain is built from TRBV7-9 and TRBJ2-3, with a possible D match to TRBD2 (5 bases). The CDR3 sequence is 17 residues long. Germline V lookup: CDR1 SEHNR, CDR2 FQNEAQ (reference sequence). V was shortened by 2 bases and J by 0 bases, with 15 bases between the two germline ends. The CDR3 coding sequence is TGTGCCAGCAGCTTACAATTGTTGGGCGGGAGCACAGATACGCAGTATTTT. Amino acids: CASSLQLLGGSTDTQYF.

This clonotype has more than one count but fewer than ten. This chain uses TRBV24-1 with TRBJ2-3, with D tentatively TRBD2 (6 bases). This CDR3 is built from 13 residues. Trimming took 0 bases from V and 11 from J, leaving 11 bases between them. Germline V lookup: CDR1 KGHDR, CDR2 SFDVKD. CDR3 nucleotides: TGTGCCACCAGTGATTTGGGACTATATGAGCAGTATTTT. The encoded protein is CATSDLGLYEQYF.

This clonotype was counted a few times. This chain links TRBV7-8 with TRBJ1-6, with D unresolved. The CDR3 spans 14 residues. V lost 3 bases and J lost 7, with 10 bases in between. From germline, CDR1 is SGHVS and CDR2 FQNEAQ. The CDR3 DNA sequence: TGTGCCAGCAGCTTCAGCCGCGGCAATTCACCCCTCCACTTT. Encoded protein: CASSFSRGNSPLHF.

The gene calls are TRBV20-1 and TRBJ2-7; 9 bases are shared with TRBD2. V shed 0 bases and J 1 base; nucleotides not matched to a gene: 4. This CDR3 has 15 residues. Germline CDR1 is DFQATT and CDR2 is SNEGSKA (reference sequence). The CDR3: CSARDVAGASYEQYV. The CDR3 DNA is TGCAGTGCTAGAGATGTAGCGGGAGCTTCCTACGAGCAGTACGTC.